Shown below are 7 T cell receptor beta chains from a single sample sequenced in a study of vaccination and CD4 T cells after COVID-19. Antigens for these TCRs are unknown. Cultured CD4+ T-cell DNA underwent Oncomine TCR Beta short-read sequencing. From the PCR reads, TCRdb called clonotypes with MiXCR, one entry per CDR3 protein. The repertoire holds roughly 9,700 distinct CDR3 sequences, with roughly three fifths as singletons. Treatment noted: approximately 11-day PBMC culture with coronavirus spike peptide pools or control peptides (ViraFEST assay). The sample was CD4+ T cells from blood, cultured in vitro. The receptors derive from a human donor who had recovered from COVID-19.

A single count supports this clonotype. The chain has TRBV18 and TRBJ1-3, with D unresolved. CDR3 length: 13 amino acids. Germline V gives CDR1 KGHSH, CDR2 LQKENI. Deletions cut 0 bases from V and 3 bases from J, with 3 bases between. This chain's CDR3 is CASSPPGGNTIYF. CDR3 coding DNA: TGTGCCAGCTCACCACCAGGTGGAAACACCATATATTTT. Full variable domain (missing parts from reference TRBV18 and TRBJ1-3): NAGVMQNPRHLVRRRGQEARLRCSPMKGHSHVYWYRQLPEEGLKFMVYLQKENIIDESGMPKERFSAEFPKEGPSILRIQQVVRGDSAAYFCASSPPGGNTIYFGEGSWLTVV.

The chain has TRBV27 and TRBJ1-6; TRBD1 agrees at 7 bases. The germline CDR1 and CDR2 sequences are MNHEY and SMNVEV (reference sequence). The CDR3 totals 15 residues. The V gene end was trimmed by 8 bases and the J gene end by 10 bases; junction bases not matched to a gene: 14. DNA for the CDR3: TGTGCCAGCCAAGTACCGGGACAGACGTGCTCACCCCTCCACTTT. It encodes CASQVPGQTCSPLHF.

The chain has TRBV12-5 and TRBJ2-7; the D gene is possibly TRBD1 (6 bases). The CDR3 sequence is 17 residues long. The germline CDR1 and CDR2 sequences are LGHNT and FRNRAP. V was pared by 2 bases and J by 2 bases, with 19 bases between. CDR3 bases: TGTGCTAGTGGTTTGAATCTTGGGACATCTAGAGCCTACGAGCAGTACTTC. The encoded protein is CASGLNLGTSRAYEQYF.

The rearrangement links TRBV7-2 to TRBJ2-1, with 7 bases matching TRBD2. The V segment lost 5 bases and the J segment 2 bases; nucleotides outside the gene matches: 6. Germline V lookup: CDR1 SGHTA, CDR2 FQGNSA. The CDR3 covers 15 residues. The CDR3 nucleotides are TGTGCCAGCAGCCTGAGCGGGGCCGCCTACAATGAGCAGTTCTTC. Protein: CASSLSGAAYNEQFF.

The sample holds a few counts of this clonotype. V and J are TRBV6-1 and TRBJ1-5; D remains unclear. The V and J ends lost 6 bases and 0 bases respectively, with 3 bases between them. This CDR3 has 12 amino acids. Germline V gene sequence: CDR1 MNHNS, CDR2 SASEGT. The CDR3 is CASRDSNQPQHF. For the CDR3, the DNA is TGTGCCAGCAGAGATAGCAATCAGCCCCAGCATTTT.

This clonotype appeared a few times. This chain connects TRBV7-9 to TRBJ1-3; D is uncertain. This CDR3 has 16 amino acids. Germline V gives CDR1 SEHNR, CDR2 FQNEAQ (reference sequence). Trimming stripped 1 base from V and 2 bases from J, with 12 bases between. The CDR3 region is CASSLDLGLAGNTIYF. In DNA form, the CDR3 reads TGTGCCAGCAGCTTAGATCTAGGCTTGGCTGGAAACACCATATATTTT.

This clonotype has a single count. The gene calls are TRBV2 and TRBJ1-5; D possibly corresponds to TRBD1 (6 bases). CDR1 and CDR2 (germline): SNHLY, FYNNEI. The length of the CDR3 is 15 residues. The V gene lost 3 bases and the J gene lost 4 bases, with 13 bases spanning the gap. The CDR3, as DNA: TGTGCCAGCAGTGATGGAGGACAGCCAAATCAGCCCCAGCATTTT. Protein: CASSDGGQPNQPQHF.